The present entry profiles one T cell receptor (beta chain) with its context. This receptor's antigen is unknown. There are no base qualities to consult, and no much larger clone falls within one base. The library was generated by the immunoSEQ multiplex PCR assay. TCRdb took over this immuneACCESS table, retaining in-frame rearrangements with V and J assigned. Such tables are incomplete; in checked studies, under half of the missing clones stem from an unresolved V gene, and the remainder is unexplained. This sample has roughly 150,000 clones in its table, and 93% of those were observed once. Clones ranked in the top ten supply around 2.4% of the sample. The sample is drawn from a study of control samples from healthy donors and cancer patients (TCRdb year 2020). Counted from cysteine to phenylalanine, this CDR3 has 13 amino acids. The DNA shown is the 39-base CDR3, in frame from base 1. The germline V gene (reference sequence) supplies CDR1 SGHNT and CDR2 YYREEE. Between the V and J ends, shortened by 4 bases and 4 bases respectively, the junction contains 12 bases.

This clonotype was obtained from a man in his fifties or sixties in good health. Sequencing was done on a sample of blood. Here the chain combines TRBV5-4 and TRBJ2-7; the best D guess is TRBD2, with 6 bases matching. The CDR3 region: CASSVGRPYEQYF. Read as DNA, the sequence is TGTGCCAGCAGCGTGGGGAGGCCATACGAGCAGTACTTC.